This section outlines one T cell receptor beta chain sequence together with its context. Its antigen is unknown. One base away there is no much larger clone; base qualities are not given. Total RNA was extracted from the cultured T cells with TRIzol reagent. TCRbeta libraries were amplified from RNA using 5' rapid amplification of cDNA ends (5'RACE). Before sequencing, library concentration and integrity were assessed using Qubit, an Agilent instrument, and quantitative PCR. Qualified libraries were sequenced on Illumina HiSeq or MiSeq by a commercial service provider. Under the source paper's analysis protocol: TCR sequences in each sample were identified with MiXCR version 1.8.2. For a clone to count as qualified, its CDR3 had to be longer than four amino acids, its nucleotide length had to be in-frame, and the clone could not contain a stop codon. An effective read was defined as a read containing the complete CDR3 structure. Validation of expanded clones was performed by RT-PCR with 24 Vbeta primers, GeneScan spectratyping, and Sanger sequencing. The public reads were reanalyzed by TCRdb: fastp trimming at Q25, MiXCR alignment, in-frame beta chains only. Each CDR3 protein gets just one entry, which takes the most common genes and DNA from the rows behind it. TCRdb, rather than the study authors, made the V and J calls. This sample holds more than 12,000 distinct CDR3 sequences; 35% to 45% were observed only once. Jointly, the top ten make up about 9% of the sample.

The sample comes from a study of T cell repertoires and leukemia-associated antigens (dated by TCRdb to about 2019). Study-level background: Each sample yielded about 5.1 to 6.6 million read pairs and about 3.3 to 5.0 million effective reads, approximately 16 million effective reads overall. Using in vitro peptide stimulation of healthy T cells, the study sought to determine the antigen recognized by a TCR Vbeta21 clone earlier detected in CML patients. Study-wide findings and limitations: The antigen specificity and function of the expanded clones were not directly tested and needed further investigation. The four groups showed no significant differences in numbers of Vbeta genes (roughly 60), Jbeta genes (approximately 15), VDJ rearrangements, or unique CDR3s.

Via the germline V gene (reference sequence), CDR1 is SEHNR and CDR2 FQNEAQ. V is clipped by 11 bases and J by 12 bases, and the sequence between their germline boundaries is 20 bases long. The CDR3 covers 12 residues, taking in both the cysteine and the phenylalanine. The kept DNA is CDR3 alone, 36 bases in frame from the first base. CD3+ T cells were initially rested overnight at over 2 million cells/mL in RPMI 1640 lacking fetal bovine serum. MACS immunomagnetic beads were used, per the manufacturer's instructions, to isolate CD3+ T cells from PBMCs. The rearrangement combines TRBV7-9 with TRBJ2-1; the D region possibly corresponds to TRBD1 (5 bases align). The sample comprised CD3+ T cells sorted from blood and cultured. This TCR came from a female donor in good health. The base sequence is TGTGCCGTCCAGGGCTTTCCCTCGGGGCAGTTCTTC. It codes for CAVQGFPSGQFF.